Presented here are 10 T cell receptor beta chains from one specimen sequenced in a study of OX40 agonist ivuxolimab in advanced cancers. Only in-frame clones appear in the TCRdb table, and some are missing; sequencing was by immunoSEQ multiplex PCR. The sample lists over 75,000 clones, about 93% occurring once. The sequencing used CD4+ or CD8+ T cells sorted from blood, collected in a trial of the OX40 agonist ivuxolimab. The receptors originated from an adult with an advanced solid tumor such as melanoma, head and neck, liver or kidney cancer.

This rearrangement joins TRBV2 to TRBJ1-1, with a tentative D call TRBD1 (6 bases). With 8 bases removed from V and 1 base from J, the gap between germline ends came to 11 bases. The CDR3 totals 13 residues. CDR1 and CDR2 from the germline V gene are SNHLY and FYNNEI. The CDR3: CASWRTENTEAFF. The CDR3 DNA is TGTGCCAGCTGGAGGACAGAGAACACTGAAGCTTTCTTT. The whole variable domain, filled in from reference TRBV2 and TRBJ1-1, reads EPEVTQTPSHQVTQMGQEVILRCVPISNHLYFYWYRQILGQKVEFLVSFYNNEISEKSEIFDDQFSVERPDGSNFTLKIRSTKLEDSAMYFCASWRTENTEAFFGQGTRLTVV.

The chain employs TRBV6-1 and TRBJ2-7; D might be TRBD2 (5 bases). The CDR3 sequence is 14 residues long. Germline-derived CDR1 and CDR2 are MNHNS and SASEGT. Trimming removed 1 base at V and 3 bases at J, with 10 bases between. The CDR3 region is CASSEGPRGYEQYF. The CDR3 DNA reads as TGTGCCAGCAGTGAAGGGCCTCGGGGCTACGAGCAGTACTTC.

In its sample, this clone was seen once. The V gene is TRBV15, the J gene TRBJ1-4; D is ambiguous. From germline, CDR1 is LNHNV and CDR2 YYDKDF (reference sequence). V was cut by 2 bases and J by 8 bases, with 6 bases left in between. The CDR3 runs 12 residues. CDR3 protein: CATSRYQEKLFF. As DNA, the CDR3 is TGTGCCACCAGCAGATATCAGGAAAAACTGTTTTTT.

The chain carries TRBV11-2 and TRBJ1-1, with a weak D call TRBD1 (6 bases). Per germline, CDR1 SGHAT and CDR2 FQNNGV. This CDR3 comprises 13 residues. With 5 bases removed from V and 5 bases from J, the gap between germline ends came to 12 bases. The CDR3 reads CASSTQGRTEAFF. The CDR3 region has the DNA TGTGCCAGCAGCACACAGGGTCGGACTGAAGCTTTCTTT.

The chain joins TRBV18 to TRBJ2-4; 9 bases map to TRBD1. Germline trimming cut 3 bases from V and 8 bases from J; bases unmatched to any gene: 5. Germline CDR1 is KGHSH and CDR2 is LQKENI. This CDR3 comprises 14 residues. The CDR3 sequence: CASSPSGQGDIQYF. The CDR3, as DNA: TGTGCCAGCTCACCCTCGGGACAGGGAGACATTCAGTACTTC.

The V and J genes are TRBV2 and TRBJ2-1; 7 bases line up with TRBD2. CDR3 length: 13 amino acids. Germline V CDR1 and CDR2: SNHLY, FYNNEI. With 4 bases clipped from V and 7 bases from J, the junction kept 4 bases outside the gene matches. The CDR3: CASSGLAVNEQFF. The CDR3 coding sequence is TGTGCCAGCAGTGGGCTAGCGGTAAATGAGCAGTTCTTC.

This clone has a single count. The J gene is TRBJ1-1, the V gene TRBV5-1, with D tentatively TRBD1 (6 bases). The CDR3 loop spans 13 amino acids. Trimming took off 3 bases at V and 7 bases at J, with 13 bases between the two ends. Germline CDR1 SGHRS, CDR2 YFSETQ. CDR3 loop: CASSSGATYEAFF. In DNA, the CDR3 is TGCGCCAGCAGCTCGGGGGCCACATATGAAGCTTTCTTT.

This clone was detected once. This chain uses TRBV7-6 with TRBJ2-1, with D perhaps TRBD1 or TRBD2 (5 bases each). The CDR3 spans 14 residues. Trimming stripped 0 bases from V and 11 bases from J, with 14 bases between. Looked up from germline, CDR1 is SGHVS and CDR2 is FNYEAQ. In DNA, the CDR3 is TGTGCCAGCAGCTTAGCTGGGACCGACCGACAGCAGTTCTTC. It encodes CASSLAGTDRQQFF.

The chain joins TRBV7-2 to TRBJ2-1; 8 bases line up with TRBD2. Trimming cost V 5 bases and J 7 bases; bases outside gene matches: 10. CDR3 size: 15 residues. Germline values: CDR1 SGHTA, CDR2 FQGNSA. DNA for the CDR3: TGTGCCAGCAGCCCGAGGAGCGGGAGCGGAAATGAGCAGTTCTTC. This encodes CASSPRSGSGNEQFF.

This chain uses TRBV5-6 with TRBJ2-6; D perhaps matches TRBD2 (6 bases). CDR3 length equals 18 residues. CDR1 is SGHDT, CDR2 YYEEEE, per germline. V was trimmed by 4 bases and J by 4 bases, leaving 21 bases between them. This chain's CDR3 is CASSRPGESTGGANVLTF. The DNA of the CDR3 is TGTGCCAGCAGCCGCCCGGGGGAGTCAACGGGAGGGGCCAACGTCCTGACTTTC.